Following are 17 T cell receptor beta chains from one sample sequenced in a study of shared clonotypes between healthy human individuals. Using immunoSEQ multiplex PCR, the repertoire was profiled, and TCRdb retains in-frame clones only, with some absent. The table shows about 2.5 million clones, with around 93% occurring only once. The specimen was naive CD4+ T cells from PBMCs. Subset denoted: CD45RA+ positively selected. Source of these receptors: a young man in good health. Some clones in this sample may be carry-over from other donors' samples.

The rearrangement joins TRBV11-2 to TRBJ2-1, with D perhaps TRBD1 (5 bases). Germline V gene lookup returns CDR1 SGHAT and CDR2 FQNNGV. This CDR3 has 14 amino acids. The V end was cut by 6 bases, the J end by 0 bases, with 9 bases between. The CDR3 DNA is TGTGCCAGCAGTCAGGGCCCCTCCTACAATGAGCAGTTCTTC. Protein product: CASSQGPSYNEQFF.

The V gene is TRBV5-1, the J gene TRBJ2-3; 7 bases are shared with TRBD2. J lost 5 bases, V lost 3 bases, and 6 bases had no gene match. The germline V gene encodes CDR1 SGHRS and CDR2 YFSETQ. The CDR3 length is 14 residues. The CDR3 nucleotides are TGCGCCAGCAGCTCAGCGGGACGAATAGATACGCAGTATTTT. Translating gives CASSSAGRIDTQYF.

This clone was seen only once. The rearrangement uses TRBV6-5 and TRBJ2-1; 7 bases fit TRBD2. This CDR3 is built from 15 residues. V trimming: 4 bases; J trimming: 2 bases; junction bases outside the gene matches: 5. The germline gives CDR1 MNHEY, CDR2 SVGAGI. The chain's CDR3 is CASSLGAGTYNEQFF. For the CDR3, the DNA is TGTGCCAGCAGTTTAGGAGCGGGGACCTACAATGAGCAGTTCTTC.

The V gene is TRBV6-1, the J gene TRBJ1-1, with TRBD1 matching over 8 bases. This CDR3 has 13 residues. The germline gives CDR1 MNHNS, CDR2 SASEGT. Trimming at V came to 8 bases and at J to 3 bases, leaving 5 bases not matched to a gene. The CDR3 DNA sequence: TGTGCCAGCTGGGCGACAGGGGACACTGAAGCTTTCTTT. The encoded protein is CASWATGDTEAFF.

CDR3 DNA: TGTGCCAGCAGTCAACCGAGCGGGAGAGCCCAAGAGACCCAGTACTTC. Translated, it gives CASSQPSGRAQETQYF. This sequence joins TRBV6-6 and TRBJ2-5; the match to TRBD2 covers 8 bases. This CDR3 has 16 amino acids. Germline lookup yields CDR1 MNHNY and CDR2 SVGAGI (reference sequence). With 5 bases clipped from V and 1 base from J, the junction kept 9 bases outside the gene matches.

This sequence joins TRBV7-9 and TRBJ1-1; D is perhaps TRBD1 (5 bases). The germline CDR1 and CDR2 sequences are SEHNR and FQNEAQ (reference sequence). The CDR3 extends over 15 amino acids. Between the trimmed V and J ends, which lost 2 bases and 2 bases, there was a span of 12 bases. The CDR3 sequence: CASSLRGSSNTEAFF. The CDR3 DNA is TGTGCCAGCAGCTTAAGGGGCAGCTCAAACACTGAAGCTTTCTTT. The variable domain in full, with the rest retrieved from reference TRBV7-9 and TRBJ1-1, is DTGVSQNPRHKITKRGQNVTFRCDPISEHNRLYWYRQTLGQGPEFLTYFQNEAQLEKSRLLSDRFSAERPKGSFSTLEIQRTEQGDSAMYLCASSLRGSSNTEAFFGQGTRLTVV.

The rearrangement links TRBV7-6 to TRBJ2-5; D call uncertain. Germline values: CDR1 SGHVS, CDR2 FNYEAQ. V lost 5 bases, J lost 5 bases, and 15 bases lay in between. CDR3 length: 14 amino acids. The CDR3 region has the DNA TGTGCCAGCAGCCCGGGCCCTAATGGGGAGACCCAGTACTTC. Translated: CASSPGPNGETQYF.

Details on this clone: Other nucleotide sequences in the sample specify the same CDR3. The chain links TRBV2 to TRBJ2-1; D assignment may be TRBD1 or TRBD2 (6 bases each). V lost 7 bases and J lost 7, with 11 bases in between. The germline CDR1 and CDR2 sequences are SNHLY and FYNNEI. The CDR3 is 12 amino acids. This CDR3 reads CASTRGGNEQFF. The CDR3 coding sequence is TGTGCCAGCACCCGAGGGGGGAATGAGCAGTTCTTC.

CDR3 residues: CASSLGGLAGEVGELFF. In nucleotides, the CDR3 is TGTGCCAGCAGCTTAGGGGGCCTGGCGGGAGAGGTCGGGGAGCTGTTTTTT. This sequence joins TRBV7-6 and TRBJ2-2, with 7 bases that match TRBD2. V shed 1 base and J 7 bases; nucleotides not matched to a gene: 12. This CDR3 has 17 amino acids. The germline V gene encodes CDR1 SGHVS and CDR2 FNYEAQ.

Remarks on this clone: Other DNA sequences of this sample code for an identical CDR3. CDR3 DNA sequence: TGTGCCAGCAGCGTAGTGGGCACCGGGGAGCTGTTTTTT. Residues: CASSVVGTGELFF. The rearrangement joins TRBV9 to TRBJ2-2; D gene unclear. This CDR3 spans 13 amino acids. Germline V gene sequence: CDR1 SGDLS, CDR2 YYNGEE. The V end lost 0 bases, the J end lost 4 bases, and 4 bases lay between the germline ends.

The chain combines TRBV5-6 with TRBJ1-5; possibly TRBD1 for D (5 bases). CDR1 SGHDT and CDR2 YYEEEE come from the germline V gene. Deletions cut 0 bases from V and 4 bases from J, with 14 bases between. The CDR3 has 16 residues. In DNA, the CDR3 is TGTGCCAGCAGCTTGGAAGCGAATCGGGGGAATCAGCCCCAGCATTTT. As protein: CASSLEANRGNQPQHF.

The rearrangement joins TRBV7-6 to TRBJ2-7; 7 bases align to TRBD2. Unmatched junction bases numbered 3, after V lost 1 base and J lost 0 bases. Germline CDR1 and CDR2: SGHVS and FNYEAQ. CDR3 length: 15 amino acids. This CDR3 reads CASSLDGGSSYEQYF. Written as DNA, the CDR3 is TGTGCCAGCAGCTTAGATGGCGGGAGCTCCTACGAGCAGTACTTC.

This chain joins TRBV7-2 and TRBJ1-2, with D unclear. Germline V gene data show CDR1 as SGHTA and CDR2 as FQGNSA. Trimming left V 2 bases short and J 8 bases short, with 9 bases between. This CDR3 is built from 12 residues. The CDR3: CASSLTGRGYTF. The DNA of the CDR3 is TGTGCCAGCAGCTTAACGGGGAGAGGCTACACCTTC.

This chain links TRBV28 with TRBJ1-1; the D gene is possibly TRBD1 (6 bases). Germline CDR1 is MDHEN and CDR2 is SYDVKM. The CDR3 totals 15 residues. V was cut by 2 bases and J by 2 bases, with 12 bases left in between. DNA for the CDR3: TGTGCCAGCAGTTTACCACAGGGTTTAAACACTGAAGCTTTCTTT. Residues: CASSLPQGLNTEAFF.

The chain combines TRBV7-2 with TRBJ2-5; D unclear. Judging by the DNA end, TRBJ2-7 fits better; the J call may be wrong. The CDR3 runs 14 residues. CDR1 and CDR2 from the germline V gene are SGHTA and FQGNSA. CDR3 sequence: CASSLEEGTYEQYF. CDR3 DNA sequence: TGTGCCAGCAGCTTAGAAGAAGGGACCTACGAGCAGTACTTC.

This clone was recorded a few times. Other DNA sequences in the same sample also yield this CDR3. This chain connects TRBV28 to TRBJ1-5, with D perhaps matching TRBD1 (5 bases). The V gene lost 6 bases and the J gene lost 1 base, with 7 bases spanning the gap. The germline gives CDR1 MDHEN, CDR2 SYDVKM. The CDR3 runs 13 residues. CDR3 DNA sequence: TGTGCCAGCAGCCGGGACAGCAATCAGCCCCAGCATTTT. The encoded protein is CASSRDSNQPQHF. The whole variable domain, remainder taken from reference TRBV28 and TRBJ1-5, is DVKVTQSSRYLVKRTGEKVFLECVQDMDHENMFWYRQDPGLGLRLIYFSYDVKMKEKGDIPEGYSVSREKKERFSLILESASTNQTSMYLCASSRDSNQPQHFGDGTRLSIL.

The chain joins TRBV28 to TRBJ1-1, with unresolved D. CDR3 length: 13 amino acids. The ends were cut back, 3 bases at V and 1 base at J, with 6 bases in the middle. CDR1 is MDHEN, CDR2 SYDVKM, per germline. Here the CDR3 reads CASSFSQNTEAFF. As DNA, the CDR3 is TGTGCCAGCAGTTTCTCGCAGAACACTGAAGCTTTCTTT.